The 15 T cell receptor beta chains given below trace back to one sample, sequenced in a study of blood T cell repertoires in COVID-19. This table comes from immunoSEQ multiplex PCR, and its TCRdb copy is limited to in-frame clones, with some not included. The sample has some 300,000 clones, approximately 86% seen once. Sequenced input: peripheral blood. The receptors shown here come from a man between 65 and 79 years old with acute or convalescent COVID-19.

The chain carries TRBV6-2 or TRBV6-3 and TRBJ2-3, with D perhaps TRBD2 (7 bases). Germline V CDR1 and CDR2: MNHEY, SVGEGT. Trimming left V 5 bases short and J 3 bases short, with 21 bases between. The CDR3 extends over 17 amino acids. CDR3 DNA sequence: TGTGCCAGCAGTAGGGGGTTTGCGGGGGTTGGAACAGATACGCAGTATTTT. This sequence encodes CASSRGFAGVGTDTQYF.

The V call is TRBV3-1 (or the pseudogene TRBV3-2), the J call TRBJ2-3; D perhaps matches TRBD2 (5 bases). The germline V and J ends were trimmed by 6 bases and 2 bases, with 15 bases remaining between them. Germline V lookup: CDR1 LGHDT, CDR2 YNNKEL (reference sequence). The CDR3 contains 15 residues. CDR3 in amino acids: CASRAGGGYTDTQYF. DNA for the CDR3: TGTGCCAGCAGAGCAGGAGGCGGCTACACAGATACGCAGTATTTT.

This clone was observed a single time. The chain has TRBV7-2 and TRBJ2-5, with 8 bases fitting TRBD2. Germline V gene data show CDR1 as SGHTA and CDR2 as FQGNSA. The CDR3 runs to 15 residues. The V gene end was trimmed by 2 bases and the J gene end by 4 bases; junction bases not matched to a gene: 6. The CDR3 DNA is TGTGCCAGCAGCTTAAATAGCGGGGCTGGAGAGACCCAGTACTTC. Translating it yields CASSLNSGAGETQYF.

V and J are TRBV18 and TRBJ2-1; a weak D match, TRBD2 (7 bases). Deletions cut 3 bases from V and 6 bases from J, with 24 bases between. The CDR3 totals 18 residues. The V gene's germline CDR1 is KGHSH and CDR2 LQKENI. The CDR3, as DNA: TGTGCCAGCTCACCTGAGCTCCTTACTAGGGGAGGGGGCAATGAGCAGTTCTTC. Translation: CASSPELLTRGGGNEQFF.

This clone was picked up one time. J is TRBJ2-6 and V is TRBV19; a possible D gene is TRBD2 (5 bases). V was clipped by 1 base and J by 4 bases, with 17 bases between them. There are 18 residues in the CDR3. CDR1 and CDR2 (germline): LNHDA, SQIVND (reference sequence). The CDR3 DNA follows: TGTGCCAGTAGTATAGGTGCCGGGAAAGGATACGGGGCCAACGTCCTGACTTTC. This gives the protein CASSIGAGKGYGANVLTF.

The chain is built from TRBV28 and TRBJ2-5, with D perhaps matching TRBD1 (5 bases). The CDR3 has 14 amino acids. Germline V gives CDR1 MDHEN, CDR2 SYDVKM. V dropped 5 bases and J dropped 7 bases, with 17 bases sitting between them. The CDR3 coding sequence is TGTGCCAGCAGTCCCCAGGCGACCCAGGGGACCCAGTACTTC. Protein product: CASSPQATQGTQYF.

The chain combines TRBV4-2 with TRBJ2-1; 7 bases line up with TRBD1. The trim removed 3 bases at V and 7 bases at J, leaving 6 bases unmatched. The CDR3 totals 14 residues. CDR1 is LGHNA, CDR2 YNFKEQ, per germline. DNA for the CDR3: TGTGCCAGCAGCCAGGCGACAGGGAAGAATGAGCAGTTCTTC. Its protein is CASSQATGKNEQFF.

On this clone itself: The junction and the germline gene differ at one end; a read error may be behind it. The J gene is TRBJ1-1, the V gene TRBV2; 11 bases align to TRBD1. Germline loops: CDR1 SNHLY, CDR2 FYNNEI. CDR3 length equals 14 residues. The CDR3 nucleotides read TGTACCAGCAGGAGGACAGGGGGCAACACTGAAGCTTTCTTT. Protein product: CTSRRTGGNTEAFF.

The count of this clone is one. The rearrangement links TRBV5-1 to TRBJ2-1; D is ambiguous. The germline CDR1 and CDR2 sequences are SGHRS and YFSETQ. V was trimmed by 4 bases and J by 1 base, leaving 12 bases between them. This CDR3 region has 15 residues. CDR3 sequence reads: CASSQLDTSYNEQFF. The CDR3, as DNA: TGCGCCAGCAGCCAGCTTGACACGTCCTACAATGAGCAGTTCTTC.

This clone was recorded once. The V and J genes are TRBV5-5 and TRBJ2-3; 12 nucleotides agree with TRBD2. Germline V gene sequence: CDR1 SGHKS, CDR2 YYEKEE (reference sequence). With V trimmed by 5 bases and J by 3 bases, 7 bases remained unmatched. The CDR3 loop spans 16 amino acids. The CDR3: CASSSLAGGRTDTQYF. As DNA, the CDR3 is TGTGCCAGCAGTTCCCTAGCGGGGGGGAGGACAGATACGCAGTATTTT.

The V gene is TRBV6-6, the J gene TRBJ2-7; no reliable D call. V lost 5 bases and J 4 bases, leaving 6 bases between the germline ends. The V gene's germline CDR1 is MNHNY and CDR2 SVGAGI (reference sequence). This CDR3 spans 11 amino acids. The chain's CDR3 is CASSAQYEQYF. The CDR3 nucleotides are TGTGCCAGCAGTGCCCAGTACGAGCAGTACTTC.

V gene TRBV19 combines with J gene TRBJ2-4; TRBD1 is a possible D gene (6 bases). V lost 1 base, J lost 0 bases, and 10 bases lay in between. Per the germline V gene, CDR1 is LNHDA and CDR2 is SQIVND (reference sequence). This CDR3 is built from 16 residues. The CDR3 DNA sequence: TGTGCCAGTAGTATAGGGGGGCTCATAGCCAAAAACATTCAGTACTTC. Translated: CASSIGGLIAKNIQYF.

This chain joins TRBV5-4 and TRBJ2-1, with a possible D match to TRBD2 (5 bases). There are 15 residues in the CDR3. Trimming shortened V by 5 bases and J by 4 bases, and 16 bases separated the two germline ends. Per the germline V gene, CDR1 is SGHNT and CDR2 is YYREEE (reference sequence). CDR3 sequence reads: CASSTWESFYNEQFF. In nucleotides, the CDR3 is TGTGCCAGCAGTACTTGGGAGAGTTTTTACAATGAGCAGTTCTTC. The variable domain in full, with the rest retrieved from reference TRBV5-4 and TRBJ2-1, is ETGVTQSPTHLIKTRGQQVTLRCSSQSGHNTVSWYQQALGQGPQFIFQYYREEENGRGNFPPRFSGLQFPNYSSELNVNALELDDSALYLCASSTWESFYNEQFFGPGTRLTVL.

The rearrangement joins TRBV3-1 (or the pseudogene TRBV3-2) to TRBJ1-1; D possibly corresponds to TRBD1 (6 bases). Germline V gene data show CDR1 as LGHDT and CDR2 as YNNKEL (reference sequence). The CDR3 length is 17 residues. V gave up 2 bases and J gave up 0 bases, with 16 bases separating them. As DNA, the CDR3 is TGTGCCAGCAGCCAACGGACAGACCAGTGGATGAACACTGAAGCTTTCTTT. Its protein is CASSQRTDQWMNTEAFF.

V usage is TRBV7-2 and J usage is TRBJ2-2; TRBD1 is a possible D gene (6 bases). Germline CDR1 SGHTA, CDR2 FQGNSA. CDR3 length equals 14 residues. The germline V and J ends were trimmed by 5 bases and 6 bases, with 13 bases remaining between them. This CDR3 is CASSLHWGPGELFF. The CDR3 region has the DNA TGTGCCAGCAGCCTCCATTGGGGGCCCGGGGAGCTGTTTTTT.